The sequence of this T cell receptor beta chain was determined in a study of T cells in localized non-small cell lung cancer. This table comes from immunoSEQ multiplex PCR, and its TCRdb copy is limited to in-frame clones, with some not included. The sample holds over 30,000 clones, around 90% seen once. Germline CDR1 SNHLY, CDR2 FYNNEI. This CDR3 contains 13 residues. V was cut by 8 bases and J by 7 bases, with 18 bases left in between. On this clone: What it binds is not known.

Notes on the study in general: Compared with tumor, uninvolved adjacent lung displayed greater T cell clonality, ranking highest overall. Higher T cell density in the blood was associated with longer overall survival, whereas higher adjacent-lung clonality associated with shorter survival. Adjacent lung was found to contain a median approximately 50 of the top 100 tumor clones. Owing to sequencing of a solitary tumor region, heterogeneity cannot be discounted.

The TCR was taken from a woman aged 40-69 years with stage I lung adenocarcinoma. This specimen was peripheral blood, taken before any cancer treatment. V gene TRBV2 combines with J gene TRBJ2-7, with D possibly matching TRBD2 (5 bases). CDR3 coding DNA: TGTGCCAGCCGCCCTGGGAGCGGACGTGAGCAGTACTTC. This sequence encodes CASRPGSGREQYF.